This TCR beta chain was captured by sequencing in a study of cytomegalovirus exposure and HLA in healthy donors (dated by TCRdb to 2017 to 2019). Study-level background: An earlier analysis of around 600 of the donors reported 250 to 300 Gb of sequence data and around 110 million unique TCR beta sequences from about 180 million T cells. The number of typed donors differed by locus: about 620-640 for A, B, C, DRB1 and DQB1; 522 for DQA1; approximately 610 for DPA1; and roughly 450 for DPB1. HLA typing included class I and class II loci at four-digit resolution. Rather than using new phenotypic data, the later analysis identified candidate immune exposures from TCR beta sequences and from how often those sequences occurred across donors. To study patterns of TCR occurrence, a later analysis re-analyzed previously published TCR beta repertoires from more than 550 donors and added high-resolution HLA genotyping. An early release that covered about 600 HLA-typed donors contained about 300 gigabases of sequencing data and about 93 million unique TCR sequences. Of the roughly 390 genotyped donors, about 80% fell in the genetic ancestry cluster associated with self-reported Caucasian donors. An earlier analysis of 587 of the donors used high-throughput TCR beta sequencing to judge whether each TCR beta V gene segment behaved as functional or pseudogenic. The T cell repertoires of some 700 subjects were profiled by immunosequencing and related to cytomegalovirus serostatus. Every repertoire in the discovery cohort had been generated on one and the same sequencing platform. In a later genetic analysis, genome-wide SNP genotypes for about 55% of the roughly 700 donors were used, and that subset was treated as a discovery cohort. The study was designed to test whether signatures of past pathogen exposure could be identified by cataloging public T cell receptors. On average, roughly 200,000 unique TCR beta nucleotide sequences were sequenced per donor among about 400 genotyped donors of the cohort, with roughly a sixth of those sequences being non-productive. Donor age, sex, ethnicity and CMV serostatus were compiled together with the repertoire data. In addition to the first cohort of roughly 700 subjects, a separate validation cohort of over 90 different subjects was used. To predict cytomegalovirus infection status, the study combined high-throughput TCR immunosequencing, statistical association of individual TCRs with disease status, and machine learning. About 5 DR-DQ haplotypes were handled as single units for association and clustering, since linkage in the cohort was strong. Here is what the overall study found, with its caveats: Only TCR beta chains were sequenced in this cohort, and the absence of alpha or paired-chain data limited detectable features. CMV serostatus was the only immune exposure information available for the cohort. Linkage disequilibrium might explain the correlated functional status among segregating V segments, but an unknown experimental factor could not be ruled out. The study gave a list of 150 to 200 TCR beta chains associated with cytomegalovirus. Broadly in line with IMGT annotations, most TCR beta V segments showed up in productive rearrangements about 87% or about 30% of the time in an earlier analysis of around 600 of the donors. Because counts were too low, about 15 rarely observed V segments, including chromosome 9 orphons, were left out of the earlier analysis of about 620 of the donors. A few of the identified cytomegalovirus-associated TCR beta chains were confirmed in vitro to be specific for cytomegalovirus antigens. When HLA alleles, especially DR and DQ, strongly co-occurred, TCR associations were difficult to assign to individual alleles. In a later analysis, HLA-associated TCR beta chains were found to be more clonally expanded and to have lower generation probabilities than equally common non-associated chains. While some public TCRs were present in many individuals, most TCR sequences turned up only very rarely across donors. Specific HLA alleles were associated with 15,000 to 20,000 TCR beta sequences at a false discovery rate of 0.05 in a later analysis. In a later genetic analysis, fewer N-insertions in productive TCRs were reported among donors in an Asian-associated ancestry cluster than the approximately 710-donor mean. An association between a missense DCLRE1C variant and V-gene and J-gene trimming of TCR beta chains was found in a later genetic analysis and replicated in an independent cohort. In a later analysis, several top co-occurrence clusters were reported to appear linked to parvovirus B19, influenza, CMV and Epstein-Barr virus. In a later analysis, most CMV-associated TCR beta chains were found to appear HLA-restricted, with HLA associations seemingly driven largely by CMV exposure. The presence/absence analyses assumed that sequencing depth was roughly uniform across donors, and that assumption may not be true. It was suggested by the authors that the approach could potentially be generalized to other disease states and immunological phenotypes. The 87-base-pair reads could not distinguish some IMGT-functional V segments, including TRBV6-2 and TRBV6-3, so those segments were excluded. A further reported finding was that TCR beta sequences accurately predicted the HLA-A and HLA-B alleles for most subjects in the first cohort. The classifier was reported to diagnose cytomegalovirus status with high specificity and sensitivity in both the original cohort and the validation cohort. A later analysis found that TCR association rates varied across HLA loci, with DRB1 alleles showing the most associated TCRs and HLA-C alleles the fewest. The sequencing pipeline was judged likely to have produced a cluster of highly shared sequence variants as a technical artifact. Because some donors lacked HLA typing at each locus, the association tests relied only on the typed subset.

Its CDR3 holds 14 amino acids, cysteine through phenylalanine. Only the CDR3 part of the read is kept: 42 bases, read in frame from the first base. The junction shows trimming of 7 bases on V and 9 bases on J, plus 16 bases between the germline ends. The CDR1 and CDR2 encoded by the germline V gene are SNHLY and FYNNEI. Libraries were constructed by the immunoSEQ multiplex PCR assay. For the multiplex PCR, a mixture combining 60 forward primers for TCR Vbeta segments and 13 reverse primers for TCR Jbeta segments was used. Amplification of the CDR3 region of rearranged TCR beta genes was performed with a multiplex PCR assay on genomic DNA. On the Illumina HiSeq System, the amplified TCR beta libraries were sequenced as 87-base-pair reads. Turning to the authors' computational methods: Across the 666 repertoires, a later analysis counted roughly 84 million unique TCR beta chains, 8.5 million to 12 million of which were shared by at least two donors. A nearest-neighbor algorithm error-corrected the raw reads and collapsed the reads into unique sequences, merging closely related sequences to remove PCR and sequencing errors. Alignment of CDR3 sequences to IMGT reference sequences was used to assign V, D and J gene segments. Each retained sequence needed at least a six-nucleotide match to both a V gene segment and a J gene segment. Rearrangements were called productive when the CDR3 lacked stop codons and stayed in frame with V and J; all others were non-productive. CDR3 was defined according to IMGT convention as the region running from the second conserved V-encoded cysteine to the conserved J-encoded phenylalanine. In an earlier analysis of more than 550 of the donors, sequences lacking an unambiguous match to a single V gene segment were excluded. In an earlier analysis of a few hundred of the donors, V segments were called functional above 56.7% productive rearrangements and were called segregating when the between-donor standard deviation exceeded 5%. A statistical classification framework was built for diagnosing cytomegalovirus status from the catalog of TCR beta chain sequences. A later analysis assigned V and J genes by comparing TCR nucleotide sequences with IMGT/GENE-DB human TR gene sequences. In a later analysis, CDR3 sequences and most-parsimonious VDJ recombination scenarios were assigned using the TCRdist pipeline. In a later analysis, every TCR beta chain was defined by the combination of its CDR3 amino acid sequence and its V-gene family, and reads without a unique V-gene family were dropped. A later analysis removed 592 highly shared, low-generation-probability nucleotide sequences to deal with suspected cross-contamination and a sequencing artifact. A later analysis calculated a clonal expansion index for each public chain from normalized within-repertoire ranks of inferred template counts. A later analysis computed generation probabilities with a VDJ recombination model fitted to out-of-frame rearrangements, and checked the results against IGoR. In a later analysis, hypergeometric tests were used to score TCR-TCR, TCR-HLA and TCR-CMV co-occurrence, with a repertoire-size bias correction applied to TCR pairs. In a later analysis, false discovery rates were estimated by permuting HLA or CMV assignments 20 times. In a later analysis, co-occurring TCRs were grouped with DBSCAN, and TCRdist sequence similarity was added when clustering was performed within HLA-allele-positive subsets. Repertoires with fewer than 30,000 or more than 120,000 public chains were left out of co-occurrence clustering, as were five repertoires with anomalous nucleotide sharing. As stored in TCRdb, this immuneACCESS dataset retains in-frame rearrangements with V and J assigned. A fraction of the clones does not appear; measured against another copy, unresolved V genes explain less than half of the discrepancy, and the remainder lacks a known reason. V, J and clone size are those of that table, while D and trimming were read from the DNA. The sample table lists under 150,000 clones, around three quarters of them with a count of one. Clones ranked in the top ten supply 6.5% to 8.5% of the sample.

The cohort was made up of 500 to 850 healthy bone marrow donors. At the time of sampling, all cohort members were nominally healthy, though unrecorded immune exposures were likely present. The donor tested CMV seropositive, placing the donor among the 289 seropositive members of the cohort. A peripheral blood sample was collected from each donor, and TCR beta sequencing was performed on peripheral blood mononuclear cells. Genomic DNA extraction from the blood cell samples was performed with the Qiagen DNeasy Blood Extraction Kit. This clone came up a few times. What this receptor recognizes is not known. No base-level quality is on record; no much larger clone is a single base apart.

The sequence came from a woman aged 35 to 49 in good health and CMV-seropositive. The receptor chain draws on TRBV2 and TRBJ1-6, with the D segment identity uncertain. The sample taken for sequencing was PBMCs. The nucleotide sequence is TGTGCCAGCACCCCGGCTGCGGGCCCTTCACCCCTCCACTTT. Translated, it reads CASTPAAGPSPLHF.